The 27 T cell receptor beta chains reported below all come from one sample, sequenced in a study of blood T cell repertoires in COVID-19. The method was immunoSEQ multiplex PCR; TCRdb's version includes in-frame clones alone and lacks a portion of them. The sample holds around 29,000 clones, 85% to 90% seen once. The sample consisted of peripheral blood. Source of these receptors: a man between 70 and 80 years old with active COVID-19.

This clone was observed once. The CDR3 DNA reads as TGTGCCAGCAGTGATTTGGGCCCTCCTTATGGCTACACCTTC. It is translated as CASSDLGPPYGYTF. This chain uses TRBV6-1 with TRBJ1-2; D not certain. Germline CDR1 and CDR2: MNHNS and SASEGT. Deletions cut 3 bases from V and 5 bases from J, with 13 bases between. The length of the CDR3 is 14 residues.

The rearrangement uses TRBV5-1 and TRBJ2-1; 10 bases map to TRBD2. This CDR3 spans 14 amino acids. Germline-derived CDR1 and CDR2 are SGHRS and YFSETQ. The trim removed 0 bases at V and 9 bases at J, leaving 3 bases unmatched. The CDR3 sequence is CASSLEGLAFEQFF. The DNA of the CDR3 is TGCGCCAGCAGCTTGGAGGGACTAGCGTTTGAGCAGTTCTTC.

This clone occurred a few times. J is TRBJ1-6 and V is TRBV11-2; the D gene is possibly TRBD1 (5 bases). This CDR3 region has 16 residues. The V gene lost 3 bases and the J gene lost 6 bases, with 15 bases spanning the gap. The V gene's germline CDR1 is SGHAT and CDR2 FQNNGV. CDR3 region: CASSLTGGGGNSPLHF. The DNA for the CDR3 is TGTGCCAGCAGCTTGACCGGGGGGGGAGGTAATTCACCCCTCCACTTT.

The chain joins TRBV13 to TRBJ2-3; 7 bases line up with TRBD1. Germline V lookup: CDR1 PRHDT, CDR2 FYEKMQ (reference sequence). The J segment lost 4 bases and the V segment lost 5 bases, leaving 12 bases of the junction unmatched. The CDR3 extends over 16 amino acids. The CDR3, as DNA: TGTGCCAGCAGCCGTAGACGACAGGGCCCCCCAGATACGCAGTATTTT. This sequence encodes CASSRRRQGPPDTQYF.

The J gene is TRBJ1-5, the V gene TRBV19; possibly TRBD1 for D (6 bases). Per the germline V gene, CDR1 is LNHDA and CDR2 is SQIVND (reference sequence). Trimming left V 4 bases short and J 5 bases short, with 15 bases between. The CDR3 runs to 15 residues. The CDR3 DNA is TGTGCCAGTAGTAGGCGACAGGACGGGGATCAGCCCCAGCATTTT. This gives the protein CASSRRQDGDQPQHF.

The CDR3 region has the DNA TGTGCCAGCTGTTATTCCGGGACAGGGCCTTCCTACGAGCAGTACTTC. This sequence encodes CASCYSGTGPSYEQYF. The chain couples TRBV28 to TRBJ2-7; 9 bases are a match to TRBD1. This CDR3 contains 16 residues. The germline V gene encodes CDR1 MDHEN and CDR2 SYDVKM. The ends lost 8 bases at V and 1 base at J; junction bases unmatched: 12.

The chain has TRBV30 and TRBJ2-7; D may be TRBD1 (6 bases). The CDR3 spans 15 residues. Germline lookup yields CDR1 GTSNPN and CDR2 SVGIG (reference sequence). With 2 bases removed from V and 1 base from J, the gap between germline ends came to 15 bases. The CDR3 sequence is CAWSSRTAFSYEQYF. CDR3 DNA sequence: TGTGCCTGGAGTTCACGGACAGCGTTTTCCTACGAGCAGTACTTC.

CDR3 region: CATGRTTYEQYF. CDR3 in DNA: TGTGCGACCGGGAGGACCACCTACGAGCAGTACTTC. This sequence joins TRBV14 and TRBJ2-7; the match to TRBD2 covers 7 bases. Germline V gene data show CDR1 as SGHDN and CDR2 as FVKESK. The CDR3 totals 12 residues.

The genes are TRBV7-6 and TRBJ2-3, with 11 bases fitting TRBD2. The CDR3 is made up of 17 amino acids. CDR1 SGHVS and CDR2 FNYEAQ come from the germline V gene. The J segment lost 2 bases and the V segment lost 3 bases, leaving 7 bases of the junction unmatched. The CDR3 nucleotides are TGTGCCAGCAGCTTGGGACTAGCGGCCGAATTCACAGATACGCAGTATTTT. Translating gives CASSLGLAAEFTDTQYF. Supplemented by reference TRBV7-6 and TRBJ2-3, the full variable domain reads GAGVSQSPRYKVTKRGQDVALRCDPISGHVSLYWYRQALGQGPEFLTYFNYEAQQDKSGLPNDRFSAERPEGSISTLTIQRTEQRDSAMYRCASSLGLAAEFTDTQYFGPGTRLTVL.

The chain is built from TRBV7-9 and TRBJ2-2, with a weak D call TRBD2 (6 bases). Germline V gives CDR1 SEHNR, CDR2 FQNEAQ (reference sequence). The V and J ends lost 5 bases and 5 bases respectively, with 15 bases between them. This CDR3 is built from 15 residues. The CDR3 DNA follows: TGTGCCAGCAGCCGCGGCTACCGGGGGACCGGGGAGCTGTTTTTT. Protein: CASSRGYRGTGELFF.

This chain joins TRBV6-5 and TRBJ2-3, with 9 bases identical to TRBD2. Trimming at V came to 6 bases and at J to 3 bases, leaving 4 bases not matched to a gene. The CDR3 has 14 residues. Germline CDR1 MNHEY, CDR2 SVGAGI. The CDR3 sequence: CASRLSGSTDTQYF. DNA for the CDR3: TGTGCCAGCAGACTTAGCGGGAGTACAGATACGCAGTATTTT.

This clone appeared once. The CDR3 reads CASSSQTGVNEKLFF. CDR3 in DNA: TGTGCCAGCAGCTCCCAGACAGGCGTTAATGAAAAACTGTTTTTT. This chain joins TRBV7-2 and TRBJ1-4; D is perhaps TRBD1 (6 bases). The CDR3 runs to 15 residues. Germline CDR1 is SGHTA and CDR2 is FQGNSA. Between the trimmed V and J ends, which lost 4 bases and 4 bases, there was a span of 13 bases.

This clone has just a few counts. The V and J genes are TRBV3-1 (or the pseudogene TRBV3-2) and TRBJ2-7; possible D gene TRBD1, 5 bases. Germline CDR1 LGHDT, CDR2 YNNKEL (reference sequence). Deletions cut 6 bases from V and 0 bases from J, with 12 bases between. The CDR3 runs to 14 residues. CDR3 DNA sequence: TGTGCCAGCAGTCTTACAGGAAGCTCCTACGAGCAGTACTTC. It codes for CASSLTGSSYEQYF.

The chain is built from TRBV27 and TRBJ1-2; 9 bases are shared with TRBD1. The J segment lost 6 bases and the V segment lost 6 bases, leaving 8 bases of the junction unmatched. The germline gives CDR1 MNHEY, CDR2 SMNVEV (reference sequence). The CDR3 extends over 14 amino acids. The CDR3: CASRDRDRAHGYTF. DNA of the CDR3: TGTGCCAGCAGGGACCGGGACAGGGCTCATGGCTACACCTTC.

The J gene is TRBJ2-7, the V gene TRBV18, with 7 bases that match TRBD1. The CDR3 consists of 14 residues. Germline CDR1 KGHSH, CDR2 LQKENI. Germline trimming cut 5 bases from V and 1 base from J; bases unmatched to any gene: 5. The CDR3 DNA follows: TGTGCCAGCTCAACGGACAGGACTTCCTACGAGCAGTACTTC. Translation: CASSTDRTSYEQYF.

By proportion, this clone is medium-sized. The rearrangement uses TRBV3-1 (or the pseudogene TRBV3-2) and TRBJ2-7, with TRBD1 identical over 9 bases. The CDR3 is 16 residues long. CDR1 and CDR2 (germline): LGHDT, YNNKEL (reference sequence). The V and J ends lost 0 bases and 3 bases, in that order; junction bases with no gene match: 6. The CDR3 coding sequence is TGTGCCAGCAGCCAAGATCTCTGGACAGGGGTCTACGAGCAGTACTTC. It encodes CASSQDLWTGVYEQYF.

The J gene is TRBJ2-3, the V gene TRBV24-1; 8 nucleotides match TRBD2. V lost 0 bases and J lost 6; bases outside the gene matches: 4. The CDR3 spans 15 residues. CDR1 and CDR2 (germline): KGHDR, SFDVKD. The CDR3 reads CATSDLGAGADTQYF. The CDR3 bases are TGTGCCACCAGTGATTTGGGAGCGGGGGCTGATACGCAGTATTTT.

The chain uses TRBV12-5 and TRBJ1-2; D might be TRBD1 (6 bases). V lost 1 base to trimming and J lost 10 bases, with 7 bases between them. CDR1 is LGHNT and CDR2 is FRNRAP in the germline V gene. This CDR3 comprises 11 residues. The DNA for the CDR3 is TGTGCTAGTGGTTTGGGACAGGTCTACACCTTC. Its translation: CASGLGQVYTF.

The chain carries TRBV9 and TRBJ2-7; the D gene is possibly TRBD1 (6 bases). V shed 0 bases and J shed 0 bases, with 10 bases lying between them. This CDR3 has 15 residues. Germline loops: CDR1 SGDLS, CDR2 YYNGEE. The CDR3 is CASSVGGPSSYEQYF. CDR3 bases: TGTGCCAGCAGCGTAGGGGGGCCCAGCTCCTACGAGCAGTACTTC.

This sequence joins TRBV9 and TRBJ2-1, with D perhaps TRBD1 (5 bases). V lost 6 bases and J lost 6, with 22 bases in between. The CDR3 spans 16 residues. Germline CDR1 SGDLS, CDR2 YYNGEE. CDR3 nucleotide sequence: TGTGCCAGCACCGTGGCCCCGCAGGGTGCGAGCAATGAGCAGTTCTTC. As protein: CASTVAPQGASNEQFF.

The chain carries TRBV27 and TRBJ2-7, with a possible D match to TRBD2 (5 bases). CDR3 length: 14 residues. The V gene lost 6 bases and the J gene lost 7 bases, with 19 bases spanning the gap. CDR1 is MNHEY, CDR2 SMNVEV, per germline (reference sequence). The CDR3: CASRPRAGRREQYF. CDR3 sequence (DNA): TGTGCCAGCAGACCCCGTGCGGGCAGGAGGGAGCAGTACTTC.

There are a few counts of this clone. The rearrangement links TRBV29-1 to TRBJ2-5; D is uncertain. In germline, CDR1 is SQVTM, CDR2 ANQGSEA. The germline V and J ends were trimmed by 7 bases and 3 bases, with 15 bases remaining between them. The CDR3 extends over 13 amino acids. CDR3 loop: CSAEERLKETQYF. As DNA, the CDR3 is TGCAGCGCCGAGGAACGGTTAAAAGAGACCCAGTACTTC.

The chain links TRBV19 to TRBJ2-5, with 7 bases matching TRBD1. Losses at the gene ends were 5 bases for V and 2 bases for J; bases not matched to a gene: 8. This CDR3 spans 15 amino acids. Germline V gives CDR1 LNHDA, CDR2 SQIVND (reference sequence). CDR3 DNA: TGTGCCAGTAGTCCAAGGACAGGTTTACAAGAGACCCAGTACTTC. Its protein product is CASSPRTGLQETQYF. Drawing the rest from reference TRBV19 and TRBJ2-5, the complete variable domain is DGGITQSPKYLFRKEGQNVTLSCEQNLNHDAMYWYRQDPGQGLRLIYYSQIVNDFQKGDIAEGYSVSREKKESFPLTVTSAQKNPTAFYLCASSPRTGLQETQYFGPGTRLLVL.

The chain recombines TRBV5-4 with TRBJ2-2, with 12 bases lining up with TRBD2. Trimming cost V 4 bases and J 4 bases; bases outside gene matches: 14. This CDR3 comprises 19 residues. Germline CDR1 reads SGHNT; CDR2 reads YYREEE (reference sequence). The CDR3: CASSPGGSGLAGSTGELFF. CDR3 bases: TGTGCCAGCAGCCCCGGGGGGAGTGGACTAGCGGGGTCCACCGGGGAGCTGTTTTTT.

This chain joins TRBV7-9 and TRBJ2-7; D may be TRBD2 (6 bases). The CDR3 is 15 residues long. The germline V gene encodes CDR1 SEHNR and CDR2 FQNEAQ (reference sequence). V was pared by 2 bases and J by 3 bases, with 14 bases between. Written as DNA, the CDR3 is TGTGCCAGCAGCTTATTTGAGGGAGGAAGCTACGAGCAGTACTTC. Encoded protein: CASSLFEGGSYEQYF.

This clone was observed a handful of times. The chain recombines TRBV15 with TRBJ2-6; no firm D call. V lost 1 base and J 0 bases, leaving 7 bases between the germline ends. This CDR3 region has 16 residues. CDR1 and CDR2 (germline): LNHNV, YYDKDF (reference sequence). The CDR3 protein is CATSRAGFSGANVLTF. DNA of the CDR3: TGTGCCACCAGCAGAGCAGGTTTCTCTGGGGCCAACGTCCTGACTTTC.

Comment on this clone: A junction end diverges from the germline sequence, so it may reflect a read error. The V gene is TRBV24-1, the J gene TRBJ2-2; TRBD1 or TRBD2 may be the D gene (6 bases each). Germline V gene data show CDR1 as KGHDR and CDR2 as SFDVKD. This CDR3 contains 15 residues. The CDR3 sequence is CAASGRTANTGELFF. In nucleotides, the CDR3 is TGTGCCGCCAGTGGGAGGACAGCGAACACCGGGGAGCTGTTTTTT.